The 32 T cell receptor beta chains in this list originate from one sample, sequenced in a study of blood T cell repertoires in COVID-19. TCRdb keeps only in-frame clones here, not all; method: immunoSEQ multiplex PCR. The sample carries roughly 500,000 clones, roughly 87% recorded once. The sample taken for sequencing was peripheral blood. The origin of the receptors is a man aged 18 to 29 with COVID-19, enrolled during active disease.

In this sample, this clone turned up once. The chain is built from TRBV2 and TRBJ2-2, with 8 bases identical to TRBD2. The CDR3 is 15 residues long. V lost 4 bases and J lost 4; bases outside the gene matches: 5. CDR1 SNHLY and CDR2 FYNNEI come from the germline V gene. The CDR3 here is CASSVGSGVTGELFF. The CDR3, as DNA: TGTGCCAGCAGTGTCGGTAGCGGGGTCACCGGGGAGCTGTTTTTT.

The V call is TRBV5-1, the J call TRBJ2-3; D perhaps matches TRBD2 (6 bases). V shed 4 bases and J shed 2 bases, with 14 bases lying between them. The CDR3 contains 15 residues. Germline V gene lookup returns CDR1 SGHRS and CDR2 YFSETQ. CDR3 in amino acids: CASSQLAFVTDTQYF. DNA of the CDR3: TGCGCCAGCAGCCAGCTAGCGTTTGTCACAGATACGCAGTATTTT.

The rearrangement links TRBV12-3 or TRBV12-4 to TRBJ1-1; possibly TRBD1 for D (6 bases). Trimming pared 1 base from V and 7 bases from J, leaving 10 bases between. There are 13 residues in the CDR3. The DNA of the CDR3 is TGTGCCAGCAGTTTAGAACAGGGCCTTGAAGCTTTCTTT. Translated: CASSLEQGLEAFF.

The chain couples TRBV30 to TRBJ2-2; the D gene is possibly TRBD1 (5 bases). The CDR3 totals 13 residues. Per the germline V gene, CDR1 is GTSNPN and CDR2 is SVGIG (reference sequence). The V end was cut by 4 bases, the J end by 5 bases, with 11 bases between. CDR3 sequence reads: CAWTGFLTGELFF. CDR3 sequence (DNA): TGTGCCTGGACAGGGTTTTTAACCGGGGAGCTGTTTTTT.

CDR3 DNA sequence: TGTGCCTGGACAGGCCAATACTATGGCTACACCTTC. Translated: CAWTGQYYGYTF. V usage is TRBV30 and J usage is TRBJ1-2, with D hard to call. Germline CDR1 GTSNPN, CDR2 SVGIG (reference sequence). The CDR3 runs 12 residues. Trimming pared 4 bases from V and 3 bases from J, leaving 9 bases between.

This sequence joins TRBV11-2 and TRBJ1-6; D is unclear. The V end lost 5 bases, the J end lost 10 bases, and 21 bases lay between the germline ends. CDR3 size: 16 residues. Germline CDR1 SGHAT, CDR2 FQNNGV. The CDR3 region has the DNA TGTGCCAGCAGCAGCGCAAACCCGGGGTGGAGATCACCCCTCCACTTT. Amino acid sequence: CASSSANPGWRSPLHF.

V is TRBV14 and J is TRBJ1-4; D unclear. The CDR3 length is 16 residues. V gave up 3 bases and J gave up 0 bases, with 11 bases separating them. Per the germline V gene, CDR1 is SGHDN and CDR2 is FVKESK. In DNA form, the CDR3 reads TGTGCCAGCAGCCAGTTAGCAATTGCAACTAATGAAAAACTGTTTTTT. It yields the protein CASSQLAIATNEKLFF.

The rearrangement joins TRBV3-1 (or the pseudogene TRBV3-2) to TRBJ2-3; D is perhaps TRBD2 (7 bases). The CDR3 has 16 amino acids. The V gene lost 4 bases and the J gene lost 0 bases, with 14 bases spanning the gap. Per the germline V gene, CDR1 is LGHDT and CDR2 is YNNKEL (reference sequence). The CDR3 protein is CASSPQRGGSTDTQYF. The CDR3 DNA sequence: TGTGCCAGCAGCCCACAAAGGGGGGGTAGCACAGATACGCAGTATTTT.

This sequence joins TRBV5-1 and TRBJ2-1; 7 nucleotides line up with TRBD2. The CDR3 sequence is 14 residues long. V dropped 3 bases and J dropped 8; count of bases not matched to a gene: 8. Germline lookup yields CDR1 SGHRS and CDR2 YFSETQ. CDR3: CASSSGGLVYEQFF. Written as DNA, the CDR3 is TGCGCCAGCAGCTCGGGGGGATTGGTCTATGAGCAGTTCTTC.

This chain connects TRBV7-8 to TRBJ1-3; TRBD1 might be the D (6 bases). Germline V gene sequence: CDR1 SGHVS, CDR2 FQNEAQ. Trimming left V 6 bases short and J 2 bases short, with 8 bases between. The CDR3 consists of 13 residues. DNA for the CDR3: TGTGCCAGCAGTAAGGGGGCTGGAAACACCATATATTTT. It translates to CASSKGAGNTIYF.

The chain carries TRBV27 and TRBJ1-6; D may be TRBD1 (6 bases). CDR1 is MNHEY, CDR2 SMNVEV, per germline (reference sequence). The CDR3 is made up of 16 amino acids. Trimming shortened V by 5 bases and J by 4 bases, and 15 bases separated the two germline ends. DNA for the CDR3: TGTGCCAGCAGTGAAGCGGGACACACTTATAATTCACCCCTCCACTTT. This gives the protein CASSEAGHTYNSPLHF.

This sequence joins TRBV6-5 and TRBJ2-2, with 10 bases lining up with TRBD1. Per germline, CDR1 MNHEY and CDR2 SVGAGI. Trimming removed 6 bases from V and 3 bases from J; junction bases left unmatched: 4. The CDR3 totals 15 residues. CDR3 sequence reads: CASRRDRGDTGELFF. CDR3 DNA sequence: TGTGCCAGCAGGAGGGACAGGGGCGACACCGGGGAGCTGTTTTTT.

J is TRBJ2-7 and V is TRBV5-6; the D is unclear. Looked up from germline, CDR1 is SGHDT and CDR2 is YYEEEE. The CDR3 length is 12 residues. V was shortened by 1 base and J by 4 bases, with 6 bases between the two germline ends. In DNA, the CDR3 is TGTGCCAGCAGCTTGAGCGAATACGAGCAGTACTTC. Amino acid sequence: CASSLSEYEQYF.

The V and J genes are TRBV11-2 and TRBJ1-2, with D unresolved. Trimming pared 2 bases from V and 7 bases from J, leaving 11 bases between. This CDR3 is built from 13 residues. In germline, CDR1 is SGHAT, CDR2 FQNNGV. As DNA, the CDR3 is TGTGCCAGCAGCTTAACCGTGCTGGCTGGCTACACCTTC. Translated, it gives CASSLTVLAGYTF.

This chain joins TRBV7-6 and TRBJ2-2; 14 positions agree with TRBD2. Germline loops: CDR1 SGHVS, CDR2 FNYEAQ. The CDR3 is 17 residues long. The V segment lost 5 bases and the J segment 5 bases; nucleotides outside the gene matches: 7. The CDR3 region is CASSQGLAGVRTGELFF. The DNA for the CDR3 is TGTGCCAGCAGCCAGGGACTAGCGGGAGTACGTACCGGGGAGCTGTTTTTT.

This clone showed up just once. This chain uses TRBV5-5 with TRBJ1-4, with D maybe TRBD1 (5 bases). The CDR3 runs 14 residues. V was clipped by 6 bases and J by 4 bases, with 13 bases between them. CDR1 is SGHKS and CDR2 is YYEKEE in the germline V gene (reference sequence). CDR3 bases: TGTGCCAGCACCTCGACAGCCCTTAATGAAAAACTGTTTTTT. Its protein product is CASTSTALNEKLFF.

The chain couples TRBV5-3 to TRBJ1-4; tentatively, D is TRBD1 (5 bases). TRBV5-3 is labeled an ORF, and its function is uncertain. This CDR3 is 14 amino acids long. Between the trimmed V and J ends, which lost 8 bases and 5 bases, there was a span of 16 bases. The CDR3 here is CARGDCPLNEKLFF. CDR3 in DNA: TGTGCCAGGGGGGACTGCCCACTAAATGAAAAACTGTTTTTT.

The chain links TRBV7-2 to TRBJ2-1; maybe TRBD2 (6 bases). Between the trimmed V and J ends, which lost 1 base and 8 bases, there was a span of 12 bases. This CDR3 spans 14 amino acids. CDR1 is SGHTA and CDR2 is FQGNSA in the germline V gene. CDR3 protein: CASSLVGTPDEQFF. The DNA for the CDR3 is TGTGCCAGCAGCTTAGTGGGGACTCCCGATGAGCAGTTCTTC.

V is TRBV7-6 and J is TRBJ2-7; the D is unclear. This CDR3 spans 13 amino acids. The ends were cut back, 5 bases at V and 0 bases at J, with 8 bases in the middle. Germline V lookup: CDR1 SGHVS, CDR2 FNYEAQ. The CDR3 DNA follows: TGTGCCAGCAGCAGACTCGACTCCTACGAGCAGTACTTC. Protein: CASSRLDSYEQYF.

The J gene is TRBJ2-1, the V gene TRBV27; TRBD2 matches at 9 bases. The V and J ends lost 6 bases and 0 bases, in that order; junction bases with no gene match: 9. Looked up from germline, CDR1 is MNHEY and CDR2 is SMNVEV (reference sequence). The CDR3 totals 17 residues. The CDR3 DNA follows: TGTGCCAGCAGCCAAGGACTAGCGCGAACCTCCTACAATGAGCAGTTCTTC. This encodes CASSQGLARTSYNEQFF.

The table lists this clone with a few counts. As DNA, the CDR3 is TGCGCCAGCAGCTTTACTAGCGGTTCCTACGAGCAGTACTTC. The encoded protein is CASSFTSGSYEQYF. The rearrangement uses TRBV5-1 and TRBJ2-7; 8 bases are shared with TRBD2. CDR1 is SGHRS and CDR2 is YFSETQ in the germline V gene. The CDR3 sequence is 14 residues long. Trimming cost V 2 bases and J 1 base; bases outside gene matches: 2.

This clone was observed once. The chain is built from TRBV14 and TRBJ1-1, with D uncertain. V lost 1 base to trimming and J lost 0 bases, with 6 bases between them. Germline CDR1 and CDR2: SGHDN and FVKESK. This CDR3 is 14 amino acids long. CDR3 in DNA: TGTGCCAGCAGCCAAGTGAGCCTGAACACTGAAGCTTTCTTT. This codes for CASSQVSLNTEAFF.

V and J are TRBV4-1 and TRBJ2-5; D ambiguous. The CDR3 runs 14 residues. Trimming pared 4 bases from V and 4 bases from J, leaving 13 bases between. In germline, CDR1 is MGHRA, CDR2 YSYEKL. The CDR3: CASSPYSLVETQYF. CDR3 in DNA: TGCGCCAGCAGCCCCTACAGTCTTGTAGAGACCCAGTACTTC.

V usage is TRBV24-1 and J usage is TRBJ1-1; the match to TRBD1 covers 8 bases. This CDR3 has 12 amino acids. J gave up 12 bases and V 3 bases, and 5 bases lay outside the gene matches. Germline V gives CDR1 KGHDR, CDR2 SFDVKD. This CDR3 is CATSDDDRGTFF. CDR3 nucleotide sequence: TGTGCCACCAGTGATGACGACAGGGGAACTTTCTTT.

The chain couples TRBV24-1 to TRBJ1-6, with D uncertain. The CDR3 has 18 residues. V shed 3 bases and J shed 0 bases, with 14 bases lying between them. CDR1 and CDR2 from the germline V gene are KGHDR and SFDVKD. CDR3: CATSDLTDPLSYNSPLHF. Written as DNA, the CDR3 is TGTGCCACCAGTGATCTTACAGACCCTCTCTCCTATAATTCACCCCTCCACTTT.

This chain's CDR3 is CASSGDRGQETQYF. CDR3 DNA sequence: TGTGCCAGCAGCGGGGACAGGGGCCAAGAGACCCAGTACTTC. The gene calls are TRBV9 and TRBJ2-5; 10 bases are shared with TRBD1. CDR3 length: 14 amino acids. Germline V gene sequence: CDR1 SGDLS, CDR2 YYNGEE. After removal of 3 bases from V and 1 base from J, the junction contained 0 bases not matched to a gene.

This chain joins TRBV7-9 and TRBJ2-1, with TRBD2 matching over 8 bases. Germline V gene sequence: CDR1 SEHNR, CDR2 FQNEAQ (reference sequence). With V trimmed by 3 bases and J by 6 bases, 1 base remained unmatched. The CDR3 contains 13 residues. CDR3: CASSFGRANEQFF. In DNA, the CDR3 is TGTGCCAGCAGCTTCGGGAGGGCCAATGAGCAGTTCTTC.

The CDR3 protein is CASSFVRGNTEAFF. CDR3 sequence (DNA): TGTGCCAGCAGTTTTGTCAGGGGGAACACTGAAGCTTTCTTT. The rearrangement links TRBV5-8 to TRBJ1-1; TRBD1 might be the D (6 bases). Germline V lookup: CDR1 SGHTS, CDR2 YDEGEE. V was trimmed by 5 bases and J by 1 base, leaving 12 bases between them. This CDR3 region has 14 residues. Full variable domain (outside the CDR3, taken from reference TRBV5-8 and TRBJ1-1): EAGVTQSPTHLIKTRGQQATLRCSPISGHTSVYWYQQALGLGLQFLLWYDEGEERNRGNFPPRFSGRQFPNYSSELNVNALELEDSALYLCASSFVRGNTEAFFGQGTRLTVV.

The rearrangement joins TRBV3-1 (or the pseudogene TRBV3-2) to TRBJ1-1, with D tentatively TRBD1 (6 bases). CDR1 is LGHDT and CDR2 is YNNKEL in the germline V gene (reference sequence). The CDR3 is 13 residues long. With 6 bases removed from V and 9 bases from J, the gap between germline ends came to 17 bases. The CDR3 DNA reads as TGTGCCAGCAGACCGAACAGGGAGGGAAAAGCTTTCTTT. Translating it yields CASRPNREGKAFF.

The chain is built from TRBV2 and TRBJ2-1; TRBD2 matches at 13 bases. Germline V CDR1 and CDR2: SNHLY, FYNNEI. CDR3 length equals 16 residues. The V gene end was trimmed by 9 bases and the J gene end by 8 bases; junction bases not matched to a gene: 13. The CDR3: CARGTSGALSLDEQFF. For the CDR3, the DNA is TGTGCCAGGGGGACTAGCGGGGCCCTTTCTTTGGATGAGCAGTTCTTC.

The J gene is TRBJ1-5, the V gene TRBV19, with D hard to call. The CDR3 runs 14 residues. Trimming stripped 3 bases from V and 3 bases from J, with 9 bases between. Germline V CDR1 and CDR2: LNHDA, SQIVND (reference sequence). The CDR3 DNA is TGTGCCAGTAGTATCGGCAGCGTCAATCAGCCCCAGCATTTT. This codes for CASSIGSVNQPQHF.

This rearrangement joins TRBV21-1 to TRBJ2-1; no check of the table's D call, TRBD2, against the DNA was made. TRBV21-1 is given as a pseudogene. There are 18 residues in the CDR3. Here the CDR3 DNA reads TGTGCCAGCAGCAAACGAAAAGCCAGCGGGGGCGCTCTGAAGGAGCAGTTCTTC. It translates to CASSKRKASGGALKEQFF.